This T cell receptor beta chain was recovered during a study of vaccination effects on CD4 cells after COVID-19. Study-wide points: Convalescent patients were scarce, and early post-infection timepoints were absent. Vaccine-induced clones in healthy vaccinees cross-reacted with common cold coronaviruses in only 1 of 255 cases.

When ten to eleven days of culture had elapsed, CD4+ T cells were isolated. Testing of the vaccine recipients showed negative nucleocapsid antibodies and no prior SARS-CoV-2 infection. Fresh IL-2-containing medium replaced half the medium on days 3 and 7. The length of the CDR3 is 13 residues. CDR1 is MGHRA and CDR2 is YSYEKL in the germline V gene. V shed 6 bases and J shed 9 bases, with 15 bases lying between them. This clone came up a few times. The antigen is undetermined. TCRdb keeps only in-frame clones here, not all; method: immunoSEQ multiplex PCR. The sample contains about 58,000 clones, about 74% of which appear only once.

This sequence originates from a human donor who received a COVID-19 vaccine. The V gene is TRBV4-1, the J gene TRBJ1-5, with D unclear. The material was CD4+ T cells from PBMCs cultured without peptide, obtained before COVID-19 vaccination. The CDR3 protein is CASRGQDGLPQHF. CDR3 bases: TGCGCCAGCAGAGGCCAGGATGGGTTGCCCCAGCATTTT.